The 32 T cell receptor beta chains reported below all come from one sample, sequenced in a study of early T cells in non-severe SARS-CoV-2 infection. MiXCR, run by TCRdb on the 5' RACE reads, gives a single entry per CDR3 protein. The sample lists 40,000 to 50,000 distinct CDR3 sequences, less than 15% occurring once. The sample consisted of whole blood. The source is an adult who was a healthcare worker with PCR-confirmed SARS-CoV-2 infection or an uninfected control (not recorded which).

The CDR3 DNA reads TGCAGTGCTAGGAGACTAGCGGGAGATTCAGGAGATACGCAGTATTTT. Protein product: CSARRLAGDSGDTQYF. The chain has TRBV20-1 and TRBJ2-3; the match to TRBD2 covers 12 bases. CDR1 and CDR2 (germline): DFQATT, SNEGSKA (reference sequence). The J segment lost 5 bases and the V segment lost 3 bases, leaving 9 bases of the junction unmatched. This CDR3 region has 16 residues.

This clonotype was picked up many times. CDR3 region: CSARPDYTDTQYF. CDR3 in DNA: TGCAGTGCTAGACCCGACTACACAGATACGCAGTATTTT. The chain links TRBV20-1 to TRBJ2-3; maybe TRBD2 (5 bases). V dropped 2 bases and J dropped 2 bases, with 8 bases sitting between them. From germline, CDR1 is DFQATT and CDR2 SNEGSKA (reference sequence). The CDR3 loop spans 13 amino acids.

In this sample, this clonotype turned up many times. The chain employs TRBV18 and TRBJ1-1, with D uncertain. This CDR3 comprises 13 residues. Germline CDR1 is KGHSH and CDR2 is LQKENI. V was trimmed by 1 base and J by 4 bases, leaving 7 bases between them. This CDR3 reads CASSPRASTEAFF. The CDR3 coding sequence is TGTGCCAGCTCACCACGGGCGAGCACTGAAGCTTTCTTT.

In its sample, this clonotype was seen many times. The chain couples TRBV20-1 to TRBJ2-3; maybe TRBD1 (5 bases). The CDR3 is made up of 12 amino acids. Germline V gene sequence: CDR1 DFQATT, CDR2 SNEGSKA (reference sequence). V was pared by 8 bases and J by 4 bases, with 13 bases between. CDR3 loop: CSSYKGADTQYF. The DNA of the CDR3 is TGCAGTTCCTACAAAGGGGCAGATACGCAGTATTTT.

This clonotype has at least ten counts. This chain's CDR3 is CASSRDPSSYEQYF. The CDR3 DNA follows: TGCGCCAGCAGCCGGGACCCGAGCTCCTACGAGCAGTACTTC. This chain uses TRBV5-1 with TRBJ2-7, with D tentatively TRBD1 or TRBD2 (5 bases each). The V end was cut by 4 bases, the J end by 0 bases, with 11 bases between. The CDR3 sequence is 14 residues long. Germline CDR1 SGHRS, CDR2 YFSETQ.

This clonotype was seen repeatedly, ten times or more. The V gene is TRBV5-1, the J gene TRBJ2-5; 7 positions agree with TRBD1. Losses at the gene ends were 4 bases for V and 2 bases for J; bases not matched to a gene: 5. This CDR3 is built from 14 residues. Germline loops: CDR1 SGHRS, CDR2 YFSETQ. CDR3 region: CASSPGDRQETQYF. CDR3 in DNA: TGCGCCAGCAGCCCAGGGGACAGACAAGAGACCCAGTACTTC.

This clonotype was observed at least ten times. The V call is TRBV14, the J call TRBJ2-7; unclear D gene. Trimming shortened V by 3 bases and J by 2 bases, and 11 bases separated the two germline ends. This CDR3 contains 14 residues. The germline CDR1 and CDR2 sequences are SGHDN and FVKESK. CDR3 region: CASSQDLIAYEQYF. The DNA of the CDR3 is TGTGCCAGCAGCCAGGATTTGATCGCCTACGAGCAGTACTTC.

The V and J genes are TRBV9 and TRBJ2-1; perhaps TRBD2 as D (6 bases). In germline, CDR1 is SGDLS, CDR2 YYNGEE. The CDR3 is 13 residues long. Deletions cut 7 bases from V and 6 bases from J, with 14 bases between. This CDR3 reads CASGVVGGNEQFF. The CDR3 DNA reads as TGTGCCAGCGGGGTCGTGGGAGGCAATGAGCAGTTCTTC. Full variable domain (outside the CDR3, taken from reference TRBV9 and TRBJ2-1): DSGVTQTPKHLITATGQRVTLRCSPRSGDLSVYWYQQSLDQGLQFLIQYYNGEERAKGNILERFSAQQFPDLHSELNLSSLELGDSALYFCASGVVGGNEQFFGPGTRLTVL.

This clonotype was detected a few times. This chain uses TRBV7-3 with TRBJ2-2, with unresolved D. Per the germline V gene, CDR1 is SGHTA and CDR2 is FQGTGA. Trimming left V 4 bases short and J 1 base short, with 19 bases between. The CDR3 totals 18 residues. Here the CDR3 DNA reads TGTGCCAGCAGCTCTCAACGTGTGGGGATGTTGAACACCGGGGAGCTGTTTTTT. It translates to CASSSQRVGMLNTGELFF.

This clonotype has more than one count but fewer than ten. This chain uses TRBV12-3 or TRBV12-4 with TRBJ2-7; TRBD2 matches at 8 bases. With 6 bases clipped from V and 4 bases from J, the junction kept 14 bases outside the gene matches. This CDR3 is built from 16 residues. For the CDR3, the DNA is TGTGCCAGCAGCCCCGGGGGGGGTAGTCGGCTTTACGAGCAGTACTTC. As protein: CASSPGGGSRLYEQYF.

The chain uses TRBV6-6 and TRBJ1-2; D is possibly TRBD1 (5 bases). There are 13 residues in the CDR3. The V gene's germline CDR1 is MNHNY and CDR2 SVGAGI (reference sequence). Trimming shortened V by 2 bases and J by 5 bases, and 9 bases separated the two germline ends. The CDR3 protein is CASSYVGTYGYTF. The CDR3 DNA is TGTGCCAGCAGTTACGTGGGGACGTATGGCTACACCTTC.

This clonotype turned up a few times. V usage is TRBV6-5 and J usage is TRBJ1-4; D is ambiguous. The CDR3 has 14 residues. The germline CDR1 and CDR2 sequences are MNHEY and SVGAGI. Between the trimmed V and J ends, which lost 6 bases and 7 bases, there was a span of 15 bases. As DNA, the CDR3 is TGTGCCAGCAGGCTGGGTCCGAGGGCTGAAAAACTGTTTTTT. Translation gives CASRLGPRAEKLFF.

The sample holds a few counts of this clonotype. The chain is built from TRBV24-1 and TRBJ2-5; D gene unclear. Trimming took 0 bases from V and 5 from J, leaving 12 bases between them. Germline V lookup: CDR1 KGHDR, CDR2 SFDVKD. The CDR3 has 15 residues. For the CDR3, the DNA is TGTGCCACCAGTGATTTGTCCCGCTCCGGGGAGACCCAGTACTTC. As protein: CATSDLSRSGETQYF.

This clonotype was counted at least ten times. The chain combines TRBV20-1 with TRBJ2-1; 10 bases map to TRBD2. With 1 base clipped from V and 2 bases from J, the junction kept 8 bases outside the gene matches. There are 17 residues in the CDR3. CDR1 and CDR2 (germline): DFQATT, SNEGSKA (reference sequence). This chain's CDR3 is CSARASLAGEAYNEQFF. In DNA form, the CDR3 reads TGCAGTGCTAGAGCTTCCCTAGCGGGAGAGGCCTACAATGAGCAGTTCTTC.

The rearrangement uses TRBV2 and TRBJ2-4, with no clear D. There are 11 residues in the CDR3. Looked up from germline, CDR1 is SNHLY and CDR2 is FYNNEI. V lost 4 bases and J lost 4, with 2 bases in between. The CDR3 spells CASSVKNIQYF. Here the CDR3 DNA reads TGTGCCAGCAGTGTTAAAAACATTCAGTACTTC.

The CDR3 nucleotides are TGTGCCAGCAGCCTACAGGGGGCCCCTGAAGCTTTCTTT. Protein: CASSLQGAPEAFF. This chain connects TRBV11-2 to TRBJ1-1, with 9 bases identical to TRBD1. Germline V gene sequence: CDR1 SGHAT, CDR2 FQNNGV. Trimming took 5 bases from V and 6 from J; bases not matched to a gene: 4. The CDR3 spans 13 residues.

This clonotype was detected a few times. The chain uses TRBV11-2 and TRBJ1-2; the D gene is possibly TRBD1 (5 bases). Germline CDR1 reads SGHAT; CDR2 reads FQNNGV. Deletions cut 8 bases from V and 3 bases from J, with 16 bases between. CDR3 length equals 14 residues. CDR3 sequence (DNA): TGTGCCAGCCGGACTTTGGGGGGGTACTATGGCTACACCTTC. Encoded protein: CASRTLGGYYGYTF.

In this sample, this clonotype turned up many times. This chain links TRBV25-1 with TRBJ2-5; D is possibly TRBD2 (6 bases). The V gene lost 5 bases and the J gene lost 4 bases, with 14 bases spanning the gap. There are 14 residues in the CDR3. Germline CDR1 reads MGHDK; CDR2 reads SYGVNS. The CDR3 sequence is CASSSPYGGETQYF. The CDR3 DNA is TGTGCCAGCAGTTCCCCGTACGGGGGAGAGACCCAGTACTTC.

This clonotype occurred a few times. V is TRBV5-1 and J is TRBJ1-1, with unresolved D. The CDR3 is made up of 14 amino acids. Trimming removed 0 bases from V and 1 base from J, with 7 bases in between. The germline gives CDR1 SGHRS, CDR2 YFSETQ. The CDR3 DNA reads TGCGCCAGCAGCTTGGATCCCCAGAACACTGAAGCTTTCTTT. Translated: CASSLDPQNTEAFF.

The V and J genes are TRBV2 and TRBJ2-1, with TRBD1 identical over 9 bases. The V segment lost 4 bases and the J segment 0 bases; nucleotides outside the gene matches: 1. Germline V lookup: CDR1 SNHLY, CDR2 FYNNEI. This CDR3 contains 15 residues. As DNA, the CDR3 is TGTGCCAGCAGTGGGGGACAGGGCTCCTACAATGAGCAGTTCTTC. Its translation is CASSGGQGSYNEQFF.

The chain combines TRBV6-2 or TRBV6-3 with TRBJ1-1, with 7 bases that match TRBD1. Trimming took 0 bases from V and 0 from J; bases not matched to a gene: 10. Germline-derived CDR1 and CDR2 are MNHEY and SVGEGT. The CDR3 contains 18 residues. The CDR3 loop is CASSYSVLGTVMNTEAFF. CDR3 sequence (DNA): TGTGCCAGCAGTTACTCCGTATTGGGGACAGTCATGAACACTGAAGCTTTCTTT.

The table lists this clonotype with many counts. The rearrangement uses TRBV5-6 and TRBJ1-5, with D uncertain. The germline V gene has CDR1 SGHDT and CDR2 YYEEEE. CDR3 size: 13 residues. V lost 2 bases and J lost 3, with 6 bases in between. The CDR3 region is CASSLGNNQPQHF. In nucleotides, the CDR3 is TGTGCCAGCAGCTTAGGCAACAATCAGCCCCAGCATTTT.

The chain uses TRBV5-1 and TRBJ1-5, with a possible D match to TRBD1 (5 bases). The CDR3 has 13 residues. Germline V gene sequence: CDR1 SGHRS, CDR2 YFSETQ. Trimming took 0 bases from V and 11 from J, leaving 12 bases between them. This chain's CDR3 is CASSLEGLGAQHF. CDR3 in DNA: TGCGCCAGCAGCTTGGAAGGATTAGGGGCCCAGCATTTT.

The sample holds many counts of this clonotype. The V and J genes are TRBV18 and TRBJ2-1; a possible D gene is TRBD2 (5 bases). Germline V gene lookup returns CDR1 KGHSH and CDR2 LQKENI. The CDR3 consists of 15 residues. V dropped 3 bases and J dropped 1 base, with 10 bases sitting between them. CDR3 coding DNA: TGTGCCAGCTCACCGAATAGCGCGTCCTACAATGAGCAGTTCTTC. Translating it yields CASSPNSASYNEQFF.

This clonotype was counted many times. This chain uses TRBV2 with TRBJ2-1; tentative D call: TRBD2 (6 bases). The ends were cut back, 7 bases at V and 8 bases at J, with 18 bases in the middle. The CDR3 sequence is 14 residues long. Per the germline V gene, CDR1 is SNHLY and CDR2 is FYNNEI. The CDR3 sequence is CASTSRDFGDEQFF. CDR3 in DNA: TGTGCCAGCACGAGTAGGGACTTTGGGGATGAGCAGTTCTTC.

The CDR3 sequence is CASRLDRGSYNEQFF. CDR3 sequence (DNA): TGTGCCAGCAGACTTGACAGGGGCTCCTACAATGAGCAGTTCTTC. This chain uses TRBV28 with TRBJ2-1; 8 nucleotides line up with TRBD1. Germline V lookup: CDR1 MDHEN, CDR2 SYDVKM. After removal of 6 bases from V and 0 bases from J, the junction contained 4 bases not matched to a gene. The CDR3 has 15 amino acids.

This clonotype has a count of ten or more. The chain uses TRBV20-1 and TRBJ1-2; no clear D. Per germline, CDR1 DFQATT and CDR2 SNEGSKA (reference sequence). The CDR3 runs 12 residues. Between the trimmed V and J ends, which lost 1 base and 4 bases, there was a span of 7 bases. CDR3 nucleotide sequence: TGCAGTGCTAGAGTACAGACCTATGGCTACACCTTC. Its protein is CSARVQTYGYTF.

This clonotype was detected ten times or more. This chain's CDR3 is CASSPQGHGKLFF. In nucleotides, the CDR3 is TGTGCCAGTAGTCCACAGGGACATGGAAAACTGTTTTTT. V is TRBV19 and J is TRBJ1-4, with D possibly matching TRBD1 (6 bases). From germline, CDR1 is LNHDA and CDR2 SQIVND (reference sequence). This CDR3 is built from 13 residues. Trimming shortened V by 5 bases and J by 10 bases, and 14 bases separated the two germline ends. The complete variable domain, with remaining parts taken from reference TRBV19 and TRBJ1-4, reads DGGITQSPKYLFRKEGQNVTLSCEQNLNHDAMYWYRQDPGQGLRLIYYSQIVNDFQKGDIAEGYSVSREKKESFPLTVTSAQKNPTAFYLCASSPQGHGKLFFGSGTQLSVL.

This clonotype was observed many times. This sequence joins TRBV18 and TRBJ2-3; TRBD2 matches 12 bases. V was clipped by 3 bases and J by 0 bases; unmatched bases: 1. Germline V gene data show CDR1 as KGHSH and CDR2 as LQKENI. The CDR3 has 16 amino acids. DNA for the CDR3: TGTGCCAGCTCACCCCTAGCGGGGGGGAGCACAGATACGCAGTATTTT. It encodes CASSPLAGGSTDTQYF. Full variable domain (remainder filled in from reference TRBV18 and TRBJ2-3): NAGVMQNPRHLVRRRGQEARLRCSPMKGHSHVYWYRQLPEEGLKFMVYLQKENIIDESGMPKERFSAEFPKEGPSILRIQQVVRGDSAAYFCASSPLAGGSTDTQYFGPGTRLTVL.

The chain joins TRBV11-1 to TRBJ1-6; D ambiguous. V was trimmed by 5 bases and J by 10 bases, leaving 12 bases between them. The germline CDR1 and CDR2 sequences are SGHAT and FQDESV (reference sequence). CDR3 length: 13 amino acids. The CDR3: CASSVPGGSPLHF. CDR3 DNA: TGTGCCAGCAGCGTCCCCGGAGGCTCACCCCTCCACTTT.

This clonotype appeared many times. This chain joins TRBV27 and TRBJ1-4, with TRBD1 matching over 10 bases. With 3 bases clipped from V and 8 bases from J, the junction kept 3 bases outside the gene matches. CDR1 and CDR2 from the germline V gene are MNHEY and SMNVEV (reference sequence). The CDR3 runs to 14 residues. The CDR3 bases are TGTGCCAGCAGTTTCCTGACAGGGGGCGAAAAACTGTTTTTT. Its translation is CASSFLTGGEKLFF.

The chain's CDR3 is CASSETSGDGEQFF. The CDR3, as DNA: TGTGCCAGCAGCGAGACTAGCGGAGACGGGGAGCAGTTCTTC. V usage is TRBV9 and J usage is TRBJ2-1; 9 positions match TRBD2. From germline, CDR1 is SGDLS and CDR2 YYNGEE. With 3 bases clipped from V and 10 bases from J, the junction kept 8 bases outside the gene matches. The CDR3 is made up of 14 amino acids.